The T cell receptor (beta chain) described here comes from a study of blood T cell repertoires in COVID-19. Study background: Sites in the United States, Italy and Spain provided acute and convalescent COVID-19 samples. Sources were T cells, B-cell-depleted T cells, or PBMCs; the material itself was cDNA or gDNA.

The CDR3 has 14 residues. The germline CDR1 and CDR2 sequences are SGHNT and YYREEE (reference sequence). J gave up 4 bases and V 6 bases, and 8 bases lay outside the gene matches. Under the authors' procedure: Amplification of reference gene primers provided the estimated nucleated cell counts. Libraries were prepared by immunoSEQ multiplex PCR; TCRdb keeps only in-frame clonotypes and omits some of them. V and J calls and clone size are given by that table; D and trimming were obtained from the DNA. This table holds about 210,000 clones, around 83% found once. The clonotype originates from a man aged 45 to 65 with active or convalescent COVID-19. The sequenced sample consisted of peripheral blood. The chain carries TRBV5-4 and TRBJ2-5; 8 bases fit TRBD1. CDR3 loop: CASIPDRGGETQYF. The CDR3 coding sequence is TGTGCCAGCATCCCCGACAGGGGTGGAGAGACCCAGTACTTC. The full variable domain, with the rest looked up from reference TRBV5-4 and TRBJ2-5, is ETGVTQSPTHLIKTRGQQVTLRCSSQSGHNTVSWYQQALGQGPQFIFQYYREEENGRGNFPPRFSGLQFPNYSSELNVNALELDDSALYLCASIPDRGGETQYFGPGTRLLVL.